Included here is one TCR beta chain sequence, with context. A few counts support this clonotype. Its cognate antigen has yet to be identified. There are no base qualities to consult, and no much larger clone falls within one base. Per the publication, the treatment or condition label means: allogeneic hematopoietic cell transplantation with graft depleted of TCRalphabeta T cells and CD19 B cells. Transplant recipients were children who received TCRalphabeta/CD19-depleted allogeneic hematopoietic cell grafts. Libraries came from PCR. Data came from an Illumina HiSeq 2500. TCR libraries were prepared with molecular barcoding, using unique molecular identifiers to normalize TCRbeta repertoire quantification. The public reads were reprocessed in TCRdb via fastp at Q25 and MiXCR, keeping in-frame beta chains. All rows with the same CDR3 protein become a single entry with the most common DNA and genes. The sample table holds some 460,000 distinct CDR3 sequences, of which about 16% were seen once. 25% to 30% of the sample is held by the ten biggest clonotypes.

The data were obtained in a study of T-cell reconstitution after alpha-beta-depleted transplantation in children (TCRdb year 2016). As for the study more broadly: Using TCR repertoire profiling, the study quantitatively followed how T-cell immune reconstitution unfolded in children after TCRalphabeta/CD19-depleted allogeneic hematopoietic cell transplantation. Results and caveats for the whole study, not just this receptor: Over the following months the frequencies of hyperexpanded clones went down, and after one year T-cell counts and TCRbeta diversity were mostly credited to newly produced T cells. Apparently early alphabetaT-cell count recovery about two months after transplant reportedly relied on only several hundred rapidly expanded clones derived from non-depleted graft cells. The high TCRbeta diversity at day 60 in some patients was ascribed to recipient T cells and intrathymic progenitors that had survived conditioning.

CDR1 and CDR2 are read off the germline V gene as SGHRS and YFSETQ. The CDR3 runs 14 amino acids, cysteine and phenylalanine included. Only the CDR3 DNA stays, 42 bases, in frame from base 1. Trimming at the junction amounts to 2 bases on V and 2 bases on J, and the germline ends lie 11 bases apart. The rearrangement combines TRBV5-1 with TRBJ2-7, with an unclear D gene assignment. The TCR sequence derives from a boy in the first two years of life who had a stem cell transplant for Wiskott-Aldrich syndrome, so the T cells may come from the graft donor. Material: PBMCs, mostly from graft donor cells, obtained 360 days after TCRalphabeta/CD19-depleted stem cell transplant. The DNA is TGCGCCAGCAGCTTAATGCCTGCCACCTACGAGCAGTACTTC. Its translation is CASSLMPATYEQYF.